A single sample gave rise to the 23 T cell receptor beta chains below, sequenced in a study of Graves' ophthalmopathy and Graves' hyperthyroidism. RNA transcripts provided the template for amplifying TCR beta CDR3 regions. Amplification began with first-round RT-PCR using HTBI primers, then second-round multiplex PCR was performed. Using its own MiXCR run on the multiplex PCR reads, TCRdb lists one record per CDR3 protein. Counted here are some 350,000 distinct CDR3 sequences, approximately 18% occurring once; the ten biggest clones make up 2.4%. Sequenced input: peripheral blood. The receptor set was obtained from an adult woman with stable Graves' hyperthyroidism.

The sample holds many counts of this clonotype. The chain links TRBV15 to TRBJ2-5, with D hard to call. The V and J ends lost 1 base and 3 bases respectively, with 15 bases between them. The germline CDR1 and CDR2 sequences are LNHNV and YYDKDF (reference sequence). The CDR3 extends over 16 amino acids. For the CDR3, the DNA is TGTGCCACCAGCAGAGGTGTAAGGGATGGTGAAGAGACCCAGTACTTC. It specifies CATSRGVRDGEETQYF.

The chain employs TRBV28 and TRBJ1-2; TRBD1 matches at 12 bases. J was trimmed by 13 bases and V by 5 bases; bases with no gene match: 8. The CDR3 runs to 13 residues. The germline V gene encodes CDR1 MDHEN and CDR2 SYDVKM. The CDR3 coding sequence is TGTGCCAGCAGTGGGACAGGGGGCTTGTTCTGCACCTTC. Protein sequence: CASSGTGGLFCTF.

The chain is built from TRBV20-1 and TRBJ2-7; D may be TRBD2 (6 bases). From germline, CDR1 is DFQATT and CDR2 SNEGSKA (reference sequence). This CDR3 is built from 13 residues. Trimming removed 3 bases from V and 7 bases from J, with 16 bases in between. Here the CDR3 DNA reads TGCAGTGCTAGCCTCCCGGGGGTAGAGGAGCAGTACTTC. Its translation is CSASLPGVEEQYF.

This clonotype was found a few times. V and J are TRBV7-2 and TRBJ1-1; D is unresolved. The germline V gene has CDR1 SGHTA and CDR2 FQGNSA. V lost 5 bases, J lost 0 bases, and 13 bases lay in between. The CDR3 contains 15 residues. CDR3 nucleotides: TGTGCCAGCAGCAAAAGTTATCTCGTGAACACTGAAGCTTTCTTT. It encodes CASSKSYLVNTEAFF.

CDR3 DNA sequence: TGTGCCAGCAGCTCCGCCGGGATAGGCGTCTCTGGATACACCTTC. Translated: CASSSAGIGVSGYTF. The rearrangement links TRBV12-3 or TRBV12-4 to TRBJ1-2; D gene uncertain. The CDR3 has 15 amino acids. Trimming removed 6 bases at V and 11 bases at J, with 25 bases between.

This clonotype was detected a few times. The V gene is TRBV5-1, the J gene TRBJ2-5; 9 bases are shared with TRBD2. This CDR3 has 16 residues. Germline CDR1 reads SGHRS; CDR2 reads YFSETQ. Trimming at V came to 0 bases and at J to 5 bases, leaving 8 bases not matched to a gene. The CDR3 sequence: CASSLAGGRAWETQYF. CDR3 coding DNA: TGCGCCAGCAGCTTGGCTGGCGGGAGGGCCTGGGAGACCCAGTACTTC.

This clonotype was seen more than once but under ten times. J is TRBJ2-4 and V is TRBV5-1; 11 positions match TRBD1. The CDR3 has 15 residues. After removal of 0 bases from V and 9 bases from J, the junction contained 5 bases not matched to a gene. The germline gives CDR1 SGHRS, CDR2 YFSETQ. In DNA, the CDR3 is TGCGCCAGCAGCTTGGAGGGGACAGGGGGAAGCATTCAGTACTTC. Its translation is CASSLEGTGGSIQYF.

This clonotype came up many times. The chain uses TRBV12-3 or TRBV12-4 and TRBJ1-2; 7 nucleotides align to TRBD1. The length of the CDR3 is 13 residues. The J segment lost 4 bases and the V segment lost 6 bases, leaving 5 bases of the junction unmatched. Here the CDR3 reads CASRQTGSYGYTF. The DNA of the CDR3 is TGTGCCAGCAGGCAGACAGGGTCCTATGGCTACACCTTC.

This clonotype has ten or more counts. The chain links TRBV2 to TRBJ2-7; 12 nucleotides align to TRBD2. The ends lost 2 bases at V and 7 bases at J; junction bases unmatched: 12. Germline V gene lookup returns CDR1 SNHLY and CDR2 FYNNEI. CDR3 length: 17 amino acids. The CDR3 region has the DNA TGTGCCAGCAGTGAAACTCCACTAGCGGGAGGACTAGGGGAGCAGTACTTC. Translated: CASSETPLAGGLGEQYF.

In its sample, this clonotype was seen a few times. This may come from a read error, since a much larger clone is one base off. V gene TRBV7-8 combines with J gene TRBJ2-7; weak D call: TRBD2 (6 bases). From germline, CDR1 is SGHVS and CDR2 FQNEAQ. The CDR3 runs 14 residues. CDR3 sequence: CVSSLMTGAKEQYF. CDR3 DNA: TGTGTCAGCAGCTTAATGACGGGAGCGAAAGAGCAGTACTTC.

This clonotype has a count of ten or more. One end of the junction fails to match germline, which may point to a read error. V is TRBV6-1 and J is TRBJ1-2; 10 positions match TRBD1. Germline CDR1 is MNHNS and CDR2 is SASEGT. The CDR3 sequence is 15 residues long. CDR3 amino acids: CASREGTGEEYGYTF. CDR3 in DNA: TGTGCCAGCAGAGAAGGGACAGGGGAGGAATATGGCTACACCTTC.

The chain combines TRBV30 with TRBJ1-2; D remains ambiguous. Trimming shortened V by 0 bases and J by 2 bases, and 7 bases separated the two germline ends. CDR3 size: 13 residues. Germline loops: CDR1 GTSNPN, CDR2 SVGIG (reference sequence). The CDR3 here is CAWSVVRNYGYTF. CDR3 DNA sequence: TGTGCCTGGAGTGTTGTGAGAAACTATGGCTACACCTTC. The whole variable domain, remainder taken from reference TRBV30 and TRBJ1-2, is SQTIHQWPATLVQPVGSPLSLECTVEGTSNPNLYWYRQAAGRGLQLLFYSVGIGQISSEVPQNLSASRPQDRQFILSSKKLLLSDSGFYLCAWSVVRNYGYTFGSGTRLTVV.

This clonotype appeared many times. This rearrangement joins TRBV10-2 to TRBJ2-7, with D uncertain. Trimming removed 3 bases at V and 1 base at J, with 13 bases between. This CDR3 is built from 15 residues. Germline V gene sequence: CDR1 WSHSY, CDR2 SAAADI. Here the CDR3 DNA reads TGCGCCAGCAGTGAAGGTTGGCAGGAATCCTACGAGCAGTACTTC. Its translation is CASSEGWQESYEQYF.

There are many counts of this clonotype. The V and J genes are TRBV6-1 and TRBJ2-7, with 13 bases that match TRBD2. Germline V gene data show CDR1 as MNHNS and CDR2 as SASEGT. There are 14 residues in the CDR3. V lost 6 bases to trimming and J lost 3 bases; unmatched junction nucleotides: 2. The CDR3 sequence is CASRGLAGVYEQYF. DNA of the CDR3: TGTGCCAGCAGAGGACTAGCGGGAGTCTACGAGCAGTACTTC.

This clonotype was seen many times. The chain is built from TRBV18 and TRBJ1-2; D gene ambiguous. The CDR3 is 14 amino acids. CDR1 and CDR2 from the germline V gene are KGHSH and LQKENI. Between the trimmed V and J ends, which lost 2 bases and 3 bases, there was a span of 10 bases. The CDR3, as DNA: TGTGCCAGCTCACCAACCGGGCGAGACTATGGCTACACCTTC. Protein: CASSPTGRDYGYTF.

This clonotype has at least ten counts. The chain joins TRBV5-1 to TRBJ2-4; D is possibly TRBD1 (6 bases). Germline assignment: CDR1 SGHRS and CDR2 YFSETQ. The V and J ends lost 0 bases and 0 bases respectively, with 13 bases between them. This CDR3 region has 17 residues. The CDR3 region has the DNA TGCGCCAGCAGCTTGGTAGCTGGGGACATAGCCAAAAACATTCAGTACTTC. Translating it yields CASSLVAGDIAKNIQYF.

This clonotype was counted many times. This sequence joins TRBV6-4 and TRBJ1-1; D possibly corresponds to TRBD1 (5 bases). Germline values: CDR1 MRHNA, CDR2 SNTAGT. This CDR3 comprises 18 residues. Trimming removed 6 bases from V and 4 bases from J, with 27 bases in between. The chain's CDR3 is CASSQRGRGLYLGTEAFF. CDR3 bases: TGTGCCAGCAGCCAAAGGGGTAGGGGCCTCTACCTTGGCACTGAAGCTTTCTTT.

This chain uses TRBV28 with TRBJ2-5; 14 bases match TRBD2. The ends lost 5 bases at V and 5 bases at J; junction bases unmatched: 10. Per germline, CDR1 MDHEN and CDR2 SYDVKM. There are 17 residues in the CDR3. This CDR3 is CASSPPTSGRVFETQYF. CDR3 sequence (DNA): TGTGCCAGCAGTCCTCCGACTAGCGGGAGGGTATTCGAGACCCAGTACTTC.

CDR3 sequence (DNA): TGTGCCAGCAGTTTCGGGGGGCGGGACTATGGCTACACCTTC. This encodes CASSFGGRDYGYTF. The genes are TRBV12-3 or TRBV12-4 and TRBJ1-2; possible D gene TRBD1, 6 bases. This CDR3 has 14 residues. V was pared by 3 bases and J by 3 bases, with 11 bases between.

This clonotype has only a few counts. The chain links TRBV4-1 to TRBJ2-7, with D possibly being TRBD2 (6 bases). V dropped 4 bases and J dropped 7 bases, with 26 bases sitting between them. Per germline, CDR1 MGHRA and CDR2 YSYEKL. This CDR3 region has 17 residues. The CDR3 nucleotides are TGCGCCAGCAGCCCCACTGCAACGGGGGAGCTCCGGGGGGAGCAGTACTTC. It is translated as CASSPTATGELRGEQYF.

The chain is built from TRBV29-1 and TRBJ2-2; perhaps TRBD1 as D (5 bases). Trimming took off 5 bases at V and 0 bases at J, with 13 bases between the two ends. Germline V gene data show CDR1 as SQVTM and CDR2 as ANQGSEA. CDR3 size: 15 residues. CDR3 DNA sequence: TGCAGCGTTAGGGGCCTCAGGACGAACACCGGGGAGCTGTTTTTT. Translated, it gives CSVRGLRTNTGELFF.

This clonotype was seen repeatedly, ten times or more. V gene TRBV28 combines with J gene TRBJ2-2; D might be TRBD2 (6 bases). CDR1 is MDHEN, CDR2 SYDVKM, per germline. The CDR3 spans 14 residues. V was shortened by 3 bases and J by 6 bases, with 11 bases between the two germline ends. CDR3 coding DNA: TGTGCCAGCAGTTTGGGACTCCGCGCCGGGGAGCTGTTTTTT. Its protein is CASSLGLRAGELFF.

This clonotype came up many times. The V gene is TRBV28, the J gene TRBJ2-7; TRBD2 aligns across 13 bases. Germline V gives CDR1 MDHEN, CDR2 SYDVKM. The CDR3 is made up of 15 amino acids. V lost 6 bases to trimming and J lost 5 bases; unmatched junction nucleotides: 7. CDR3: CASRQGLAGVDEQYF. The DNA of the CDR3 is TGTGCCAGCAGGCAAGGACTAGCGGGAGTCGACGAGCAGTACTTC.